The sequence of this T cell receptor (beta chain) was determined in a study of cytotoxic CD8 clonotypes in ibrutinib-treated CLL. Across the study: The study included roughly 10 relapsed/refractory and roughly 16 treatment-naive patients; 17 to 18 had IGHV unmutated disease. Mean productive templates were approximately 230,000; mean productive rearrangements were roughly 90,000.

The study's findings and limits: Clonotypes that were public were uncommon, and they contracted or stayed stable on treatment.

Sequencing was designed to attain a depth spanning 1 in 200,000 to 1 in 1 million T cells. Generated by immunoSEQ multiplex PCR, the TCRdb table keeps only in-frame clones and is missing some. This repertoire shows approximately 120,000 clones, approximately 80% found once; its top ten account for 2.5% to 3.5%. There are 17 residues in the CDR3. Germline loops: CDR1 SGHNT, CDR2 YYREEE (reference sequence). Trimming took 4 bases from V and 1 from J; bases not matched to a gene: 10. As concerns this clone: Its specificity is not known.

This rearrangement joins TRBV5-4 to TRBJ2-7; TRBD1 aligns across 11 bases. This clonotype was obtained from a human donor with chronic lymphocytic leukemia. The sample was PBMCs, taken after 24 months of ibrutinib treatment. The CDR3 coding sequence is TGTGCCAGCAGCCGGACATTCGGACAGGGGGCTTCCTACGAGCAGTACTTC. This encodes CASSRTFGQGASYEQYF.